This TCR beta chain originates from a study of cytomegalovirus exposure and HLA in healthy donors. Germline CDR1 is MNHNY and CDR2 is SVGAGI (reference sequence). V was shortened by 5 bases and J by 2 bases, with 12 bases between the two germline ends. The CDR3 sequence is 15 residues long. This clone was seen just once. The study ran its PCR with 60 Vbeta and 13 Jbeta primers. Generated by immunoSEQ multiplex PCR, the TCRdb table keeps only in-frame clones and is missing some. The data contain approximately 91,000 clones, roughly 86% of them singletons. The chain uses TRBV6-6 and TRBJ2-2; TRBD1 is a possible D gene (6 bases). The material sequenced was PBMCs. The receptor comes from a man under 40 in good health and CMV-seropositive. The CDR3 here is CASSRDNPNTGELFF. In DNA form, the CDR3 reads TGTGCCAGCAGTCGGGACAATCCAAACACCGGGGAGCTGTTTTTT.